This TCR beta chain stems from a study of blood T cell repertoires in COVID-19. TCRdb keeps only in-frame clones here, not all; method: immunoSEQ multiplex PCR. The sample holds approximately 200,000 clones, approximately 86% seen once. V gave up 7 bases and J gave up 3 bases; unmatched junction bases: 8. Germline assignment: CDR1 SNHLY and CDR2 FYNNEI. The CDR3 spans 15 residues. The source is a woman in her 30s who had recovered from COVID-19. This chain uses TRBV2 with TRBJ1-5, with 8 bases aligning to TRBD1. Material for sequencing was PBMCs or T cells enriched from blood (not recorded which). CDR3 in DNA: TGTGCCAGCAACGTACAGGGGGGTAACAATCAGCCCCAGCATTTT. It yields the protein CASNVQGGNNQPQHF.